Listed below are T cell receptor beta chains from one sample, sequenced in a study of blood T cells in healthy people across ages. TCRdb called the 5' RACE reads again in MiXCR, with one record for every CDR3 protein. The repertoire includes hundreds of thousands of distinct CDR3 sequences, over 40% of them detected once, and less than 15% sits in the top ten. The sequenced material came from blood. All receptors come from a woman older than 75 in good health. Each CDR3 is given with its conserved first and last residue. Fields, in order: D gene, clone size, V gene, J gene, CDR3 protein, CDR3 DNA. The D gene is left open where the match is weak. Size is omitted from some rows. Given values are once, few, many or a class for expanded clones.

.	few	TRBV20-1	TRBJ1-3	CSARARRGIYF	TGCAGTGCTAGGGCCCGGAGAGGCATATATTTT
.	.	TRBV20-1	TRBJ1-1	CSARDQYGQYEAFF	TGCAGTGCTAGAGACCAATACGGACAGTATGAAGCTTTCTTT
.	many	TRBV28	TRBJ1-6	CASSVNSPLHF	TGTGCCAGCAGCGTTAATTCACCCCTCCACTTT
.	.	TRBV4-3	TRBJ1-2	CASSQRATGLDGYTF	TGCGCCAGCAGCCAAAGAGCGACGGGGCTGGATGGCTACACCTTC
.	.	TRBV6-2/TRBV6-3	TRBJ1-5	CASTGQLNQPQHF	TGTGCCAGCACCGGACAGCTAAATCAGCCCCAGCATTTT
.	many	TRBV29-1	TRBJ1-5	CSVLQGFNQPQHF	TGCAGCGTGCTGCAGGGTTTCAATCAGCCCCAGCATTTT
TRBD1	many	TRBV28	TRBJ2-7	CASRRGTASYEQYF	TGTGCCAGCAGAAGAGGGACAGCTTCCTACGAGCAGTACTTC
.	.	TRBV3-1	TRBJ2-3	CASSPEGDRPDTQYF	TGTGCCAGCAGCCCGGAGGGAGATCGCCCAGATACGCAGTATTTT
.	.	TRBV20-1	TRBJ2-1	CSAPWDISRDEPSSYNEQFF	TGCAGTGCCCCGTGGGACATATCTAGGGACGAGCCGAGCTCCTACAATGAGCAGTTCTTC
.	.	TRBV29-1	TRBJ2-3	CSVEGDRSDTQYF	TGCAGCGTTGAGGGCGACAGGTCAGATACGCAGTATTTT
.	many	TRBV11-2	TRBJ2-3	CASSMSRGADTQYF	TGTGCCAGCAGCATGTCCAGGGGAGCAGATACGCAGTATTTT
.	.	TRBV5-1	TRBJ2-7	CASSLDGSCEQYF	TGCGCCAGCAGCTTGGATGGTAGCTGCGAGCAGTACTTC
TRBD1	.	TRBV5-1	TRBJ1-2	CASSQGVNYGYTF	TGCGCCAGCTCCCAGGGGGTAAACTATGGCTACACCTTC
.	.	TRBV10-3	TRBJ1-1	CAIAGQANTEAFF	TGTGCCATCGCGGGCCAGGCGAACACTGAAGCTTTCTTT
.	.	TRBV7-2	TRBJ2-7	CASSLRQAGEQYF	TGTGCCAGCAGCTTACGACAGGCTGGGGAGCAGTACTTC
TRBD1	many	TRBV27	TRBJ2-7	CASSKPAGTGYPYEQYF	TGTGCCAGCAGCAAACCCGCCGGGACAGGATACCCCTACGAGCAGTACTTC
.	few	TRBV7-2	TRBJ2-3	CASSLAHGDTQYF	TGTGCCAGCAGCTTAGCGCATGGAGATACGCAGTATTTT
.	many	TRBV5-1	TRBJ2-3	CASSLARTASTDTQYF	TGCGCCAGCAGCTTGGCCCGGACAGCTAGCACAGATACGCAGTATTTT
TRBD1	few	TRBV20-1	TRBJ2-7	CSATLRDRPLSYEQYF	TGCAGTGCTACACTCCGGGACAGGCCCTTATCCTACGAGCAGTACTTC
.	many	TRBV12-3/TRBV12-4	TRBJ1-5	CASSFRQYQPQHF	TGTGCCAGCAGTTTTAGACAGTATCAGCCCCAGCATTTT
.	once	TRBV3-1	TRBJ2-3	CASSQDSLLVSTQYF	TGTGCCAGCAGCCAAGACTCCCTACTAGTTTCTACGCAGTATTTT
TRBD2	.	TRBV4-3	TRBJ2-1	CASSQELALAGYNEQFF	TGCGCCAGCAGCCAAGAATTGGCGCTAGCGGGCTACAATGAGCAGTTCTTC
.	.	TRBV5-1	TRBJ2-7	CASSLGAASSYNEQYF	TGCGCCAGCAGCTTGGGTGCAGCGAGCTCCTACAATGAGCAGTACTTC
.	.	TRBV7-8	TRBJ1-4	CASTPDREKLFF	TGTGCCAGCACCCCCGACAGGGAAAAACTGTTTTTT
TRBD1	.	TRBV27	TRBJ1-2	CASSIGTGRDYGYTF	TGTGCCAGCAGTATAGGGACAGGGCGTGACTATGGCTACACCTTC
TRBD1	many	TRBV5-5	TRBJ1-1	CASTPQVGQHTEAFF	TGTGCCAGCACCCCCCAGGTGGGACAGCACACTGAAGCTTTCTTT
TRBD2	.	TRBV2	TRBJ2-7	CASRGLAGTEYF	TGTGCCTCACGGGGACTAGCGGGAACGGAGTACTTC
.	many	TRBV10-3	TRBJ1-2	CAITDQGGGGYGYTF	TGTGCCATCACCGATCAAGGGGGGGGCGGCTATGGCTACACCTTC
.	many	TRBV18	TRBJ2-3	CASSRTGTADTQYF	TGTGCCAGCTCACGAACAGGGACGGCAGATACGCAGTATTTT
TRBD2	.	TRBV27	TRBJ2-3	CASSFLRSGRASDTQYF	TGTGCCAGCAGTTTCTTACGTAGCGGGAGGGCATCGGATACGCAGTATTTT
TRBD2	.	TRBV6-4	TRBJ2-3	CASSEGGGATDTQYF	TGTGCCAGCAGTGAAGGCGGGGGGGCGACAGATACGCAGTATTTT
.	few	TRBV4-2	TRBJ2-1	CASSQGESSYNEQFF	TGTGCCAGCAGCCAGGGGGAGAGCTCCTACAATGAGCAGTTCTTC
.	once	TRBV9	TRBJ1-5	CASSVETGTNQPQHF	TGTGCCAGCAGCGTAGAAACAGGTACGAATCAGCCCCAGCATTTT
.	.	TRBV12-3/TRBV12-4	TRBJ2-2	CASSLALELRTGELFF	TGTGCCAGCAGCCTTGCTCTAGAGTTACGTACCGGGGAGCTGTTTTTT
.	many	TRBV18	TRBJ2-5	CASSSAGGETQYF	TGTGCCAGCTCCTCAGCCGGAGGAGAGACCCAGTACTTC
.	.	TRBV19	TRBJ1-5	CASSIPGRDQPQHF	TGTGCCAGTAGTATTCCGGGTCGGGATCAGCCCCAGCATTTT
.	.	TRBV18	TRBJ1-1	CASSPRRLNTEAFF	TGTGCCAGCTCACCACGAAGGTTGAACACTGAAGCTTTCTTT